This T cell receptor (beta chain) was identified during a study of CXCR3-negative and CXCR3-positive naive CD8 T cells. Whole-study results and caveats: Naive cells with CXCR3 showed TRB CDR3s that were more hydrophobic than those in CXCR3-negative naive cells.

The authors prepared UMI-labeled TRB cDNA libraries by 5' RACE. TCRdb processed the 5' RACE reads again and assigns one entry to each CDR3 protein, with no DNA. Found here are approximately 59,000 distinct CDR3 sequences; the top ten clones hold approximately 0.76%. Sorting yielded triplicates of about 280,000 cells for each CD8+ T cell subset. With regard to this clonotype: Antigen unknown.

The CDR3 sequence is 16 residues long. The V gene's germline CDR1 is ENHRY and CDR2 SYGVKD. The TCR comes from a human donor in good health. Some clones in this sample may be carry-over from other donors' samples. The chain combines TRBV10-3 with TRBJ2-1; the TCRdb D gene call, TRBD2, has no DNA to confirm it. Sequencing used naive CXCR3+ CD8+ T cells from blood. Subset in this sample: CD45RO-CCR7+CD27+CD95- naive CD8+ T cells expressing CXCR3 (TNR3+). The chain's CDR3 is CAISGLAGDRSYEQFF.